This entry lists 31 T cell receptor beta chains sequenced from one sample in a study of blood T cell repertoires in COVID-19. TCRdb's copy holds only in-frame clones and misses some; the assay was immunoSEQ multiplex PCR. The data show roughly 250,000 clones, around four fifths seen once. Specimen: peripheral blood. These receptors all stem from a woman aged 55 to 70 with active or convalescent COVID-19.

V usage is TRBV29-1 and J usage is TRBJ1-1; TRBD1 is a possible D gene (6 bases). The CDR3 extends over 15 amino acids. Trimming stripped 8 bases from V and 3 bases from J, with 22 bases between. Germline CDR1 and CDR2: SQVTM and ANQGSEA. The CDR3 spells CSLTRDINWDTEAFF. The CDR3 region has the DNA TGCAGCCTGACCCGGGACATTAATTGGGACACTGAAGCTTTCTTT.

The rearrangement uses TRBV3-1 (or the pseudogene TRBV3-2) and TRBJ1-2; maybe TRBD1 (6 bases). The V gene lost 2 bases and the J gene lost 1 base, with 23 bases spanning the gap. The CDR3 length is 19 residues. From germline, CDR1 is LGHDT and CDR2 YNNKEL (reference sequence). Written as DNA, the CDR3 is TGTGCCAGCAGCCAATATTCACCCCGGCGGACAGATCTTAACTATGGCTACACCTTC. It codes for CASSQYSPRRTDLNYGYTF.

This clone was recorded only once. The rearrangement uses TRBV28 and TRBJ2-5, with D tentatively TRBD1 (6 bases). V was clipped by 7 bases and J by 6 bases, with 27 bases between them. The CDR3 spans 17 residues. From germline, CDR1 is MDHEN and CDR2 SYDVKM. In DNA, the CDR3 is TGTGCCAGCACTTCGTTCTGGGGTGCAGGGGTGATACAGACCCAGTACTTC. Its translation is CASTSFWGAGVIQTQYF.

The DNA for the CDR3 is TGTGCCAGCAGTTTCAGCTTCCGACTCCTCACTTTCTTT. Its protein product is CASSFSFRLLTFF. The chain has TRBV28 and TRBJ1-1; no clear D gene. CDR3 size: 13 residues. Trimming left V 3 bases short and J 12 bases short, with 17 bases between. The germline V gene encodes CDR1 MDHEN and CDR2 SYDVKM.

This chain uses TRBV28 with TRBJ1-3, with D possibly TRBD1 on 6 matching bases. The germline V gene encodes CDR1 MDHEN and CDR2 SYDVKM. The length of the CDR3 is 16 residues. With 5 bases removed from V and 7 bases from J, the gap between germline ends came to 21 bases. The CDR3 protein is CASSPWGGLGRNTIYF. The CDR3 region has the DNA TGTGCCAGCAGTCCTTGGGGGGGGCTGGGTAGGAACACCATATATTTT.

The chain combines TRBV7-5 with TRBJ1-5. TRBV7-5 is a pseudogene locus. This CDR3 has 13 amino acids. The CDR3 protein is CARSLYGNQPQHF. The DNA of the CDR3 is TGTGCCAGAAGCTTATACGGGAATCAGCCCCAGCATTTT.

This chain uses TRBV7-3 with TRBJ2-3; 9 positions agree with TRBD2. Trimming removed 4 bases from V and 2 bases from J; junction bases left unmatched: 7. Germline CDR1 SGHTA, CDR2 FQGTGA. The CDR3 sequence is 16 residues long. CDR3 bases: TGTGCCAGCAGCTCCAGAGCGGGAGGTCCCACAGATACGCAGTATTTT. It translates to CASSSRAGGPTDTQYF.

This sequence joins TRBV4-2 and TRBJ2-1; TRBD2 matches 9 bases. Looked up from germline, CDR1 is LGHNA and CDR2 is YNFKEQ. The CDR3 has 18 residues. Unmatched junction bases numbered 15, after V lost 0 bases and J lost 9 bases. The CDR3 region has the DNA TGTGCCAGCAGCCAAGACGTCTTGGCGGGGGGGCAATTTAGTGAGCAGTTCTTC. This codes for CASSQDVLAGGQFSEQFF.

The chain couples TRBV5-1 to TRBJ1-4; D not resolved. The CDR3 is made up of 15 amino acids. V was clipped by 4 bases and J by 2 bases, with 12 bases between them. Germline CDR1 is SGHRS and CDR2 is YFSETQ. CDR3 in DNA: TGCGCCAGCAGCCGCGAGGGAGCGACTAATGAAAAACTGTTTTTT. Its translation is CASSREGATNEKLFF.

This chain connects TRBV5-1 to TRBJ2-3, with 14 positions matching TRBD2. Germline V gives CDR1 SGHRS, CDR2 YFSETQ. V lost 4 bases and J lost 5; bases outside the gene matches: 6. The CDR3 sequence is 16 residues long. The CDR3 DNA follows: TGCGCCAGCAGCCCAGGGACTAGCGGGAGTGTAGATACGCAGTATTTT. Encoded protein: CASSPGTSGSVDTQYF.

The DNA of the CDR3 is TGTGCCAGCAGCCAAGTCGTCGGGGGTACCGGGGAGCTGTTTTTT. Protein sequence: CASSQVVGGTGELFF. The chain has TRBV4-2 and TRBJ2-2, with D possibly TRBD2 on 6 matching bases. This CDR3 has 15 residues. Trimming stripped 1 base from V and 5 bases from J, with 11 bases between. Germline loops: CDR1 LGHNA, CDR2 YNFKEQ.

V is TRBV11-3 and J is TRBJ2-1, with TRBD2 matching over 10 bases. The CDR3 has 16 residues. The V segment lost 2 bases and the J segment 9 bases; nucleotides outside the gene matches: 10. Per germline, CDR1 SGHNT and CDR2 YENEEA. The CDR3 DNA reads as TGTGCCAGCAGCTTAAATTCCGGGACTAGCGATCGTGAGCAGTTCTTC. Protein sequence: CASSLNSGTSDREQFF.

In this sample, this clone turned up a few times. The genes are TRBV5-4 and TRBJ1-4, with a possible D match to TRBD1 (5 bases). Germline CDR1 SGHNT, CDR2 YYREEE (reference sequence). V was clipped by 1 base and J by 1 base, with 11 bases between them. The CDR3 is 16 residues long. This chain's CDR3 is CASSLSQGITNEKLFF. The CDR3 nucleotides read TGTGCCAGCAGCTTGTCCCAGGGCATAACTAATGAAAAACTGTTTTTT.

This chain links TRBV19 with TRBJ1-2, with TRBD1 identical over 8 bases. V dropped 6 bases and J dropped 0; count of bases not matched to a gene: 3. The CDR3 is made up of 14 amino acids. Germline loops: CDR1 LNHDA, CDR2 SQIVND (reference sequence). In DNA, the CDR3 is TGTGCCAGTAGCGGGACAGGAGCTAACTATGGCTACACCTTC. Translation gives CASSGTGANYGYTF.

V gene TRBV5-1 combines with J gene TRBJ1-1; D ambiguous. Germline V gene sequence: CDR1 SGHRS, CDR2 YFSETQ. This CDR3 spans 14 amino acids. With 3 bases removed from V and 4 bases from J, the gap between germline ends came to 13 bases. The chain's CDR3 is CASSSQSGGTEAFF. For the CDR3, the DNA is TGCGCCAGCAGCTCCCAGAGCGGAGGCACTGAAGCTTTCTTT.

In DNA, the CDR3 is TGCGCCAGCAGTCTCATTACAGGGTTCTATGGCTACACCTTC. As protein: CASSLITGFYGYTF. The V and J genes are TRBV23-1 and TRBJ1-2, with D perhaps TRBD1 (6 bases). TRBV23-1 qualifies as an ORF whose function is uncertain. The V end was cut by 4 bases, the J end by 4 bases, with 13 bases between. The CDR3 extends over 14 amino acids.

The chain carries TRBV5-1 and TRBJ2-7; D unresolved. Germline-derived CDR1 and CDR2 are SGHRS and YFSETQ. With 0 bases removed from V and 3 bases from J, the gap between germline ends came to 7 bases. This CDR3 spans 13 amino acids. The CDR3 loop is CASSLDPSYEQYV. The CDR3 DNA is TGCGCCAGCAGCTTGGATCCCAGCTACGAGCAGTACGTC.

V gene TRBV7-9 combines with J gene TRBJ1-2; TRBD1 agrees at 8 bases. V shed 1 base, J shed 6 bases, and the junction held 7 bases outside the gene matches. The length of the CDR3 is 15 residues. CDR1 and CDR2 from the germline V gene are SEHNR and FQNEAQ (reference sequence). The CDR3 DNA follows: TGTGCCAGCAGCTTAGTTGGACAGGGAATCGATGGCTACACCTTC. It encodes CASSLVGQGIDGYTF.

In DNA form, the CDR3 reads TGTGCCAGCAGCCCCGGGACAGGGATAGATCATGAGCAGTTCTTC. Residues: CASSPGTGIDHEQFF. The chain is built from TRBV7-8 and TRBJ2-1, with 9 bases that match TRBD1. Germline assignment: CDR1 SGHVS and CDR2 FQNEAQ. CDR3 size: 15 residues. V was clipped by 5 bases and J by 8 bases; unmatched bases: 10.

Concerning this clone itself: The limits of the CDR3 on the DNA are not certain, so only TCRdb's listed CDR3 is given. The chain combines TRBV20-1 with TRBJ2-2; the table's D call TRBD1 went unverified against the DNA. The CDR3 length is 15 residues, termini included. CDR1 DFQATT and CDR2 SNEGSKA come from the germline V gene (reference sequence). This chain's CDR3 is CSASAAGGAPGSCFF.

The chain links TRBV5-1 to TRBJ2-3; no clear D. The V and J ends lost 0 bases and 6 bases respectively, with 2 bases between them. CDR3 length equals 11 residues. Germline V lookup: CDR1 SGHRS, CDR2 YFSETQ. CDR3 amino acids: CASSLADTQYF. Written as DNA, the CDR3 is TGCGCCAGCAGCTTGGCTGATACGCAGTATTTT.

This chain links TRBV18 with TRBJ1-3, with D possibly matching TRBD1 (5 bases). V was trimmed by 3 bases and J by 1 base, leaving 10 bases between them. This CDR3 is built from 15 residues. Looked up from germline, CDR1 is KGHSH and CDR2 is LQKENI. The CDR3 sequence: CASSPSGVSGNTIYF. The CDR3 DNA sequence: TGTGCCAGCTCACCGTCGGGGGTATCTGGAAACACCATATATTTT.

This chain joins TRBV18 and TRBJ2-1; 7 nucleotides align to TRBD1. The CDR3 is 13 amino acids. The germline V gene encodes CDR1 KGHSH and CDR2 LQKENI. The trim removed 1 base at V and 8 bases at J, leaving 2 bases unmatched. CDR3 residues: CASSPRQGYEQFF. As DNA, the CDR3 is TGTGCCAGCTCACCACGACAGGGCTATGAGCAGTTCTTC.

As DNA, the CDR3 is TGTGCCAGCCGTCCGGGGGGGCTAGTGACCGGGGAGCTGTTTTTT. Translation gives CASRPGGLVTGELFF. V gene TRBV28 combines with J gene TRBJ2-2; 8 nucleotides agree with TRBD2. The CDR3 is 15 amino acids. Germline CDR1 is MDHEN and CDR2 is SYDVKM. V was pared by 8 bases and J by 5 bases, with 10 bases of the junction left unmatched.

The chain links TRBV9 to TRBJ1-2; D is ambiguous. Germline assignment: CDR1 SGDLS and CDR2 YYNGEE. This CDR3 comprises 11 residues. With 3 bases removed from V and 8 bases from J, the gap between germline ends came to 8 bases. The CDR3 sequence: CASSAGVGYTF. CDR3 in DNA: TGTGCCAGCAGCGCCGGAGTCGGCTACACCTTC.

V is TRBV19 and J is TRBJ2-3; TRBD2 might be the D (5 bases). This CDR3 contains 18 residues. Trimming left V 5 bases short and J 7 bases short, with 28 bases between. CDR1 and CDR2 from the germline V gene are LNHDA and SQIVND (reference sequence). The CDR3 region is CASSSPQAGVTGGNTQYF. In DNA, the CDR3 is TGTGCCAGTAGTTCGCCCCAGGCCGGGGTAACCGGTGGGAATACGCAGTATTTT.

CDR3 sequence reads: CASSPGQKRGRYEAFF. The CDR3 DNA reads as TGCGCCAGCAGCCCGGGACAGAAAAGGGGCCGATACGAGGCTTTCTTT. The chain joins TRBV5-1 to TRBJ1-1, with 7 bases matching TRBD1. From germline, CDR1 is SGHRS and CDR2 YFSETQ. The V gene end was trimmed by 4 bases and the J gene end by 11 bases; junction bases not matched to a gene: 20. The CDR3 is 16 residues long. Drawing the rest from reference TRBV5-1 and TRBJ1-1, the complete variable domain is KAGVTQTPRYLIKTRGQQVTLSCSPISGHRSVSWYQQTPGQGLQFLFEYFSETQRNKGNFPGRFSGRQFSNSRSEMNVSTLELGDSALYLCASSPGQKRGRYEAFFGQGTRLTVV.

This rearrangement joins TRBV5-6 to TRBJ2-7, with TRBD1 matching over 7 bases. CDR3 length equals 15 residues. J gave up 2 bases and V 2 bases, and 7 bases lay outside the gene matches. Germline CDR1 SGHDT, CDR2 YYEEEE. The CDR3 DNA reads as TGTGCCAGCAGCTTTACGGGGACAGCTACCTACGAGCAGTACGTC. Protein: CASSFTGTATYEQYV.

This chain uses TRBV23-1 with TRBJ2-3; D perhaps matches TRBD2 (5 bases). TRBV23-1 is filed as an ORF, its function uncertain. Trimming removed 6 bases from V and 0 bases from J, with 10 bases in between. CDR3 size: 14 residues. CDR3 sequence (DNA): TGCGCCAGCAGGAGGGCGACTAGCACAGATACGCAGTATTTT. Translating gives CASRRATSTDTQYF.

The chain is built from TRBV19 and TRBJ2-5; D unclear. This CDR3 contains 14 residues. Trimming shortened V by 1 base and J by 2 bases, and 8 bases separated the two germline ends. The germline V gene has CDR1 LNHDA and CDR2 SQIVND (reference sequence). The CDR3 bases are TGTGCCAGTAGTATAGTAAACAGACAAGAGACCCAGTACTTC. Amino acid sequence: CASSIVNRQETQYF. Based on the CDR3 plus reference TRBV19 and TRBJ2-5, the full variable domain is DGGITQSPKYLFRKEGQNVTLSCEQNLNHDAMYWYRQDPGQGLRLIYYSQIVNDFQKGDIAEGYSVSREKKESFPLTVTSAQKNPTAFYLCASSIVNRQETQYFGPGTRLLVL.

V is TRBV29-1 and J is TRBJ1-3, with D unresolved. The CDR3 has 13 residues. With 6 bases removed from V and 0 bases from J, the gap between germline ends came to 9 bases. CDR1 and CDR2 from the germline V gene are SQVTM and ANQGSEA. The DNA of the CDR3 is TGCAGCGTAGCACAGAGCTCTGGAAACACCATATATTTT. Amino acid sequence: CSVAQSSGNTIYF.